One sample yielded the 31 T cell receptor beta chains listed below, sequenced in a study of blood T cell repertoires in COVID-19. TCRdb's table, derived via immunoSEQ multiplex PCR, lists solely in-frame clones and lacks some. The table shows 130,000 to 150,000 clones, with approximately 88% occurring only once. The sample consisted of peripheral blood. The origin of the receptors is a woman in her 50s with acute or convalescent COVID-19.

The rearrangement links TRBV11-3 to TRBJ2-1; D is unclear. There are 16 residues in the CDR3. V dropped 2 bases and J dropped 0 bases, with 11 bases sitting between them. Germline CDR1 reads SGHNT; CDR2 reads YENEEA. Here the CDR3 DNA reads TGTGCCAGCAGCTTAACATGGGCGAGCTCCTACAATGAGCAGTTCTTC. It codes for CASSLTWASSYNEQFF. Full variable domain (missing parts from reference TRBV11-3 and TRBJ2-1): EAGVVQSPRYKIIEKKQPVAFWCNPISGHNTLYWYLQNLGQGPELLIRYENEEAVDDSQLPKDRFSAERLKGVDSTLKIQPAELGDSAVYLCASSLTWASSYNEQFFGPGTRLTVL.

The chain links TRBV27 to TRBJ1-2, with D unclear. Germline loops: CDR1 MNHEY, CDR2 SMNVEV (reference sequence). This CDR3 comprises 15 residues. Trimming cost V 5 bases and J 0 bases, with 13 bases left between them. The CDR3 spells CASSPIALANYGYTF. The CDR3 DNA reads TGTGCCAGCAGTCCTATAGCGTTAGCTAACTATGGCTACACCTTC.

This clone was observed a single time. The chain joins TRBV30 to TRBJ1-1; 8 bases fit TRBD1. The CDR3 length is 14 residues. Looked up from germline, CDR1 is GTSNPN and CDR2 is SVGIG (reference sequence). The J segment lost 2 bases and the V segment lost 3 bases, leaving 5 bases of the junction unmatched. The CDR3 DNA sequence: TGTGCCTGGAGCACAGGGGGTCGAAACACTGAAGCTTTCTTT. It translates to CAWSTGGRNTEAFF.

This clone was observed a single time. The chain is built from TRBV12-3 or TRBV12-4 and TRBJ1-2; no reliable D call. The CDR3 has 11 residues. The V and J ends lost 7 bases and 8 bases respectively, with 11 bases between them. The CDR3 sequence: CASTPLEGYTF. The CDR3 bases are TGTGCCAGCACCCCCCTCGAGGGCTACACCTTC.

This chain joins TRBV4-1 and TRBJ2-5; 10 positions agree with TRBD2. CDR1 and CDR2 from the germline V gene are MGHRA and YSYEKL. This CDR3 is built from 15 residues. V was clipped by 0 bases and J by 4 bases; unmatched bases: 2. The DNA of the CDR3 is TGCGCCAGCAGCCAAGAAACTAGCGGGGTAGAGACCCAGTACTTC. This gives the protein CASSQETSGVETQYF.

The chain combines TRBV10-3 with TRBJ1-5; D gene ambiguous. CDR1 is ENHRY and CDR2 is SYGVKD in the germline V gene. Trimming shortened V by 3 bases and J by 1 base, and 4 bases separated the two germline ends. This CDR3 has 13 residues. The CDR3 DNA is TGTGCCATCAGTGAACGGAGCAATCAGCCCCAGCATTTT. It is translated as CAISERSNQPQHF.

The J gene is TRBJ1-4, the V gene TRBV5-1; TRBD1 matches at 7 bases. The germline CDR1 and CDR2 sequences are SGHRS and YFSETQ. The CDR3 spans 15 residues. V shed 4 bases and J 4 bases; nucleotides not matched to a gene: 7. In DNA form, the CDR3 reads TGCGCCAGCAGCCTTGGGACAGTCCTTAATGAAAAACTGTTTTTT. Translation: CASSLGTVLNEKLFF. Complete variable domain (other parts from reference TRBV5-1 and TRBJ1-4): KAGVTQTPRYLIKTRGQQVTLSCSPISGHRSVSWYQQTPGQGLQFLFEYFSETQRNKGNFPGRFSGRQFSNSRSEMNVSTLELGDSALYLCASSLGTVLNEKLFFGSGTQLSVL.

This clone was detected once. The rearrangement joins TRBV12-3 or TRBV12-4 to TRBJ1-2; D gene unclear. CDR3 size: 12 residues. V was clipped by 6 bases and J by 5 bases, with 10 bases between them. The CDR3 loop is CASSMNSYGYTF. CDR3 coding DNA: TGTGCCAGCAGCATGAACTCATATGGCTACACCTTC.

This chain uses TRBV3-1 (or the pseudogene TRBV3-2) with TRBJ1-3; 8 nucleotides agree with TRBD1. This CDR3 is 16 amino acids long. Germline values: CDR1 LGHDT, CDR2 YNNKEL (reference sequence). Losses at the gene ends were 1 base for V and 4 bases for J; bases not matched to a gene: 6. The CDR3 DNA follows: TGTGCCAGCAGCCAAGCAGGGGGCGCGGTGGGAAACACCATATATTTT. Its translation is CASSQAGGAVGNTIYF.

The V call is TRBV7-2, the J call TRBJ2-1; D is perhaps TRBD1 (5 bases). V lost 0 bases and J lost 0, with 12 bases in between. The CDR3 covers 17 residues. Germline-derived CDR1 and CDR2 are SGHTA and FQGNSA. The CDR3 region has the DNA TGTGCCAGCAGCTTAGCGTCGCAGGGATTCTCCTACAATGAGCAGTTCTTC. This gives the protein CASSLASQGFSYNEQFF.

V usage is TRBV5-4 and J usage is TRBJ1-1; no definite D call. CDR1 is SGHNT, CDR2 YYREEE, per germline (reference sequence). There are 13 residues in the CDR3. Trimming removed 2 bases from V and 4 bases from J, with 9 bases in between. This CDR3 reads CASSLYRGTEAFF. CDR3 sequence (DNA): TGTGCCAGCAGCTTATATCGGGGCACTGAAGCTTTCTTT. The complete variable domain, with remaining parts taken from reference TRBV5-4 and TRBJ1-1, reads ETGVTQSPTHLIKTRGQQVTLRCSSQSGHNTVSWYQQALGQGPQFIFQYYREEENGRGNFPPRFSGLQFPNYSSELNVNALELDDSALYLCASSLYRGTEAFFGQGTRLTVV.

The rearrangement joins TRBV9 to TRBJ2-1, with D perhaps TRBD2 (7 bases). This CDR3 contains 17 residues. The V end was cut by 3 bases, the J end by 7 bases, with 23 bases between. The V gene's germline CDR1 is SGDLS and CDR2 YYNGEE. As DNA, the CDR3 is TGTGCCAGCAGCGGAGGATCAATAGGGCGGGGGCGTAATGAGCAGTTCTTC. Encoded protein: CASSGGSIGRGRNEQFF.

The chain recombines TRBV2 with TRBJ2-7, with D hard to call. The CDR3 is 15 amino acids. Trimming removed 8 bases at V and 3 bases at J, with 20 bases between. The germline gives CDR1 SNHLY, CDR2 FYNNEI. CDR3 DNA sequence: TGTGCCAGCCGCGAGTGGGCACAAACCCGCTACGAGCAGTACTTC. This sequence encodes CASREWAQTRYEQYF.

This clone was seen a few times. The CDR3, as DNA: TGCGCCAGCAGCTTGGAGGGCGCAGGGTCATCCTACGAGCAGTACTTC. This translates into CASSLEGAGSSYEQYF. The chain carries TRBV5-1 and TRBJ2-7; weak D call: TRBD1 (5 bases). Germline V gene sequence: CDR1 SGHRS, CDR2 YFSETQ. The CDR3 is made up of 16 amino acids. V was pared by 0 bases and J by 1 base, with 14 bases between.

The chain combines TRBV29-1 with TRBJ2-1, with 8 bases that match TRBD2. The CDR3 consists of 14 residues. The V segment lost 3 bases and the J segment 4 bases; nucleotides outside the gene matches: 5. CDR1 and CDR2 from the germline V gene are SQVTM and ANQGSEA. The CDR3 is CSVERTSRYNEQFF. CDR3 DNA: TGCAGCGTTGAGAGGACTAGCAGATACAATGAGCAGTTCTTC.

The gene calls are TRBV12-3 or TRBV12-4 and TRBJ1-1, with 7 bases fitting TRBD1. The CDR3 is made up of 13 amino acids. J was trimmed by 3 bases and V by 6 bases; bases with no gene match: 4. The chain's CDR3 is CASSRDRYTEAFF. The CDR3 DNA follows: TGTGCCAGCAGCAGGGACAGATACACTGAAGCTTTCTTT.

The rearrangement links TRBV28 to TRBJ1-1, with a possible D match to TRBD1 (5 bases). Germline CDR1 is MDHEN and CDR2 is SYDVKM. The CDR3 has 15 amino acids. V was clipped by 6 bases and J by 0 bases, with 14 bases between them. The CDR3 DNA follows: TGTGCCAGCAGCTTAGCCGCGGACATGAACACTGAAGCTTTCTTT. This codes for CASSLAADMNTEAFF.

This chain uses TRBV6-2 or TRBV6-3 with TRBJ1-3; D might be TRBD1 (5 bases). Germline CDR1 is MNHEY and CDR2 is SVGEGT. Trimming removed 6 bases at V and 2 bases at J, with 17 bases between. This CDR3 spans 16 amino acids. Here the CDR3 reads CASSPSSAGAGNTIYF. The CDR3 nucleotides are TGTGCCAGCAGCCCTTCCTCAGCGGGGGCTGGAAACACCATATATTTT.

This chain uses TRBV11-2 with TRBJ1-2; a possible D gene is TRBD1 (6 bases). Trimming removed 4 bases from V and 4 bases from J, with 10 bases in between. The germline V gene encodes CDR1 SGHAT and CDR2 FQNNGV. This CDR3 is 13 amino acids long. DNA of the CDR3: TGTGCCAGCAGCTACCAGGACAGCTATGGCTACACCTTC. Translated: CASSYQDSYGYTF. The entire variable domain, with the rest obtained from reference TRBV11-2 and TRBJ1-2, is as follows: EAGVAQSPRYKIIEKRQSVAFWCNPISGHATLYWYQQILGQGPKLLIQFQNNGVVDDSQLPKDRFSAERLKGVDSTLKIQPAKLEDSAVYLCASSYQDSYGYTFGSGTRLTVV.

The V gene is TRBV6-5, the J gene TRBJ1-1, with D uncertain. The CDR3 consists of 15 residues. Trimming shortened V by 0 bases and J by 3 bases, and 11 bases separated the two germline ends. CDR1 is MNHEY and CDR2 is SVGAGI in the germline V gene. The CDR3: CASSYSVSGDTEAFF. In DNA form, the CDR3 reads TGTGCCAGCAGTTACTCGGTCAGCGGGGACACTGAAGCTTTCTTT.

This rearrangement joins TRBV13 to TRBJ2-2, with TRBD2 matching 11 bases. The germline V gene has CDR1 PRHDT and CDR2 FYEKMQ (reference sequence). V shed 0 bases and J 4 bases; nucleotides not matched to a gene: 4. The CDR3 runs to 17 residues. CDR3 sequence reads: CASSLGLAGEGTGELFF. Written as DNA, the CDR3 is TGTGCCAGCAGCTTAGGACTAGCGGGAGAGGGCACCGGGGAGCTGTTTTTT.

CDR3: CASSVEGAPGLANNEQFF. The DNA of the CDR3 is TGTGCCAGCAGCGTAGAAGGGGCCCCGGGACTAGCAAACAATGAGCAGTTCTTC. The chain carries TRBV9 and TRBJ2-1, with TRBD2 matching over 9 bases. Per germline, CDR1 SGDLS and CDR2 YYNGEE. J lost 5 bases, V lost 0 bases, and 12 bases had no gene match. The length of the CDR3 is 18 residues.

This clone was seen once. The chain has TRBV5-1 and TRBJ2-3, with 8 bases matching TRBD1. The CDR3 sequence is 13 residues long. V dropped 4 bases and J dropped 9; count of bases not matched to a gene: 7. CDR1 and CDR2 (germline): SGHRS, YFSETQ. CDR3: CASSPDRVGTQYF. As DNA, the CDR3 is TGCGCCAGCAGCCCGGACAGGGTGGGGACGCAGTATTTT.

V gene TRBV7-9 combines with J gene TRBJ1-2; 7 positions match TRBD1. Germline loops: CDR1 SEHNR, CDR2 FQNEAQ (reference sequence). This CDR3 contains 15 residues. Unmatched junction bases numbered 8, after V lost 5 bases and J lost 2 bases. The CDR3 protein is CASSASQGDNYGYTF. The CDR3 nucleotides are TGTGCCAGCAGCGCTTCTCAGGGGGACAACTATGGCTACACCTTC.

The chain employs TRBV7-3 and TRBJ2-7; 9 bases fit TRBD2. Germline loops: CDR1 SGHTA, CDR2 FQGTGA. The CDR3 spans 14 residues. V lost 2 bases and J lost 5; bases outside the gene matches: 4. The CDR3 bases are TGTGCCAGCAGCTTATCCGGGACTAGCCACGAGCAGTACTTC. This sequence encodes CASSLSGTSHEQYF.

The chain couples TRBV18 to TRBJ1-1; D unclear. Trimming took 3 bases from V and 4 from J, leaving 12 bases between them. CDR1 is KGHSH, CDR2 LQKENI, per germline. The CDR3 has 14 residues. CDR3 in amino acids: CASSPARPITEAFF. CDR3 in DNA: TGTGCCAGCTCACCGGCGCGGCCCATCACTGAAGCTTTCTTT.

This clone has a handful of counts. The chain combines TRBV7-9 with TRBJ1-2; D is unresolved. Trimming removed 1 base at V and 4 bases at J, with 16 bases between. This CDR3 spans 16 amino acids. Germline V lookup: CDR1 SEHNR, CDR2 FQNEAQ (reference sequence). The CDR3 coding sequence is TGTGCCAGCAGCTTAGAAAACGCCGACTCGACCTATGGCTACACCTTC. It encodes CASSLENADSTYGYTF.

V gene TRBV5-1 combines with J gene TRBJ2-2, with 7 bases fitting TRBD2. The J segment lost 6 bases and the V segment lost 3 bases, leaving 5 bases of the junction unmatched. This CDR3 contains 14 residues. Germline CDR1 is SGHRS and CDR2 is YFSETQ. CDR3 sequence: CASSSGGGAGELFF. The DNA for the CDR3 is TGCGCCAGCAGCTCGGGGGGAGGAGCCGGGGAGCTGTTTTTT. The full variable domain, completed using reference TRBV5-1 and TRBJ2-2, is KAGVTQTPRYLIKTRGQQVTLSCSPISGHRSVSWYQQTPGQGLQFLFEYFSETQRNKGNFPGRFSGRQFSNSRSEMNVSTLELGDSALYLCASSSGGGAGELFFGEGSRLTVL.

V is TRBV19 and J is TRBJ2-1, with 9 bases identical to TRBD2. Germline lookup yields CDR1 LNHDA and CDR2 SQIVND (reference sequence). The ends lost 5 bases at V and 9 bases at J; junction bases unmatched: 11. This CDR3 comprises 15 residues. The CDR3 protein is CASSGSGRKLAEQFF. CDR3 nucleotides: TGTGCCAGTAGTGGTAGCGGGAGAAAATTGGCTGAGCAGTTCTTC.

With respect to this clone: An end of the junction does not agree with germline; a read error may underlie this. The J gene is TRBJ2-1, the V gene TRBV19; 11 bases line up with TRBD1. Looked up from germline, CDR1 is LNHDA and CDR2 is SQIVND (reference sequence). CDR3 size: 14 residues. CDR3 loop: CASTYSPGQGEGIF. CDR3 coding DNA: TGTGCCAGTACTTATAGCCCGGGACAGGGGGAGGGGATCTTC.

The V call is TRBV27, the J call TRBJ2-1; 9 nucleotides align to TRBD2. V lost 7 bases and J lost 4; bases outside the gene matches: 5. The CDR3 spans 14 residues. Germline V gene lookup returns CDR1 MNHEY and CDR2 SMNVEV (reference sequence). CDR3 bases: TGTGCCAGCACCTCGGGACTAGCTTACAATGAGCAGTTCTTC. This translates into CASTSGLAYNEQFF.